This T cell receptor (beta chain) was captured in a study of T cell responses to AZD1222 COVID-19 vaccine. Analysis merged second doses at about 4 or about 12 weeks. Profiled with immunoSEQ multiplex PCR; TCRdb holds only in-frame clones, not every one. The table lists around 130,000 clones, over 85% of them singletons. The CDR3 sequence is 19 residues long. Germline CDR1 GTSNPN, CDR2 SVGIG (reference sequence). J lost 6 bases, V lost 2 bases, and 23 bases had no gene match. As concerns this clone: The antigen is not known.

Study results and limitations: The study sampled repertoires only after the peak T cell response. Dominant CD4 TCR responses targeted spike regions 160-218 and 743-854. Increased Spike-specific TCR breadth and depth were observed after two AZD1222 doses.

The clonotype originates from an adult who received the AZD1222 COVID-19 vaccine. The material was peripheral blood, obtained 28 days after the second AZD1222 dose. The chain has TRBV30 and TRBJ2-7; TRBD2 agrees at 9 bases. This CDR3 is CAWSPQLGLASLLPLEQYF. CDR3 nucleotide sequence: TGTGCCTGGAGTCCCCAATTGGGACTAGCTTCCCTCTTACCTCTCGAGCAGTACTTC.